The clone carrying this TCR beta chain was found a few times. Its antigen is undetermined. The data originate from a study of a mutant IDH1 vaccine in newly diagnosed glioma. The wider study: Following radiotherapy alone, or alongside temozolomide cycles, vaccination was started after an interval of 4-6 weeks.

The study, taken as a whole, reports: Evidence of vaccine-induced immune responses was documented in roughly 93% of patients. Among top peripheral T cell clonotypes, changes seemed unrelated to pseudoprogression.

Time point described: week 35, safety follow-up. Mutant IDH1 20-mer peptide, at 300 ug, made up each vaccine dose, with topical imiquimod. Trimming left V 5 bases short and J 8 bases short, with 9 bases between. From germline, CDR1 is SGHAT and CDR2 FQNNGV. This CDR3 has 12 amino acids. Method: immunoSEQ multiplex PCR; TCRdb's copy keeps in-frame clones and lacks some. The table includes about 32,000 clones, 79% detected once. This chain joins TRBV11-2 and TRBJ1-4; D not certain. The source is a woman in her twenties or thirties with glioma. Some clones in this sample may be carry-over from other donors' samples. The source was PBMCs, collected from a glioma patient whose treatment included an IDH1 peptide vaccine. CDR3 in DNA: TGTGCCAGCAGCCAGCCCCCAGAAAAACTGTTTTTT. Residues: CASSQPPEKLFF.